What follows are 3 T cell receptor beta chains derived from one specimen sequenced in a study of T-cell memory formation after mild COVID-19. In TCRdb, the 5' RACE reads were re-called with MiXCR into one record per CDR3 protein. This sample has hundreds of thousands of distinct CDR3 sequences; 18% occur once, and the top ten carry 12%. Material for sequencing was PBMCs or a T cell subset sorted from them (not recorded which). The receptors were gathered from an adult woman who had mild COVID-19 (a few samples of this study predate the infection). Cell type and time point are not known.

This clonotype has only one observation. The chain carries TRBV12-3 or TRBV12-4 and TRBJ1-6, with D possibly being TRBD1 (5 bases). The length of the CDR3 is 14 residues. V was shortened by 5 bases and J by 12 bases, with 17 bases between the two germline ends. The CDR3 loop reads CASSQDTGREPLHF. The CDR3 DNA reads as TGTGCCAGCAGTCAGGACACGGGGAGGGAACCCCTCCACTTT.

Worth noting for this clonotype: Germline is not matched at one junction end, which may reflect a read error. This chain connects TRBV7-6 to TRBJ2-1; 10 bases line up with TRBD1. Per the germline V gene, CDR1 is SGHVS and CDR2 is FNYEAQ. The CDR3 loop spans 19 amino acids. The CDR3 reads CASSLLRTGGPNSYTEQFF. For the CDR3, the DNA is TGTGCCAGCAGCTTACTGAGGACAGGGGGTCCGAACTCCTACACTGAGCAGTTCTTC.

The chain employs TRBV11-2 and TRBJ1-2; D gene uncertain. V lost 7 bases and J lost 7, with 10 bases in between. CDR1 SGHAT and CDR2 FQNNGV come from the germline V gene. There are 11 residues in the CDR3. The CDR3 DNA reads TGTGCCAGCACCATTTCTGGTGGCTACACCTTC. The encoded protein is CASTISGGYTF.